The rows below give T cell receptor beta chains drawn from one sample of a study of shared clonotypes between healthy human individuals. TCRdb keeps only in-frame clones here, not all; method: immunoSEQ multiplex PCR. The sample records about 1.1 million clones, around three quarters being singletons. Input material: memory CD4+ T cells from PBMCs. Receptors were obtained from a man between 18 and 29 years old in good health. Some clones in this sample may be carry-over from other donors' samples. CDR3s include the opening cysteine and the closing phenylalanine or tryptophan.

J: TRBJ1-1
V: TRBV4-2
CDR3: CASSQVGRATEAFF

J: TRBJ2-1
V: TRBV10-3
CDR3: CAISVASGYNEQFF

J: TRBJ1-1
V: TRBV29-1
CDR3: CSSFRTALNTEAFF

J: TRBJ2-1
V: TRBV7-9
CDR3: CASQTESSYNEQFF

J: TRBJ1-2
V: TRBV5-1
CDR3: CASSYGQGAISGGYTF

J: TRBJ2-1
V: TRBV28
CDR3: CASSYSGRGDNEQFF

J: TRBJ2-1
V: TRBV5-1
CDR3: CASSLPPTGGGNEQFF

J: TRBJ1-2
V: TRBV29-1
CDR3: CSVADRVYGYTF

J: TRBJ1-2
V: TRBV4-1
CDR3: CASSQEQGIGNGYTF

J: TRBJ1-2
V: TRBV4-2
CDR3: CASRRGDPYGYTF

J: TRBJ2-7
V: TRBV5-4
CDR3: CASSLAGPPGYEQYF

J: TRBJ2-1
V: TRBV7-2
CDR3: CASRQGAEQFF

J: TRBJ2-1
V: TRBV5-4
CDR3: CASSSAGGNEQFF

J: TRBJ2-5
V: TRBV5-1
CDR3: CASSLSSFEAQYF

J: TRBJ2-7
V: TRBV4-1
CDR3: CASSQGLREREQYF

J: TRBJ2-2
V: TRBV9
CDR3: CASSPLAGEIGELFF